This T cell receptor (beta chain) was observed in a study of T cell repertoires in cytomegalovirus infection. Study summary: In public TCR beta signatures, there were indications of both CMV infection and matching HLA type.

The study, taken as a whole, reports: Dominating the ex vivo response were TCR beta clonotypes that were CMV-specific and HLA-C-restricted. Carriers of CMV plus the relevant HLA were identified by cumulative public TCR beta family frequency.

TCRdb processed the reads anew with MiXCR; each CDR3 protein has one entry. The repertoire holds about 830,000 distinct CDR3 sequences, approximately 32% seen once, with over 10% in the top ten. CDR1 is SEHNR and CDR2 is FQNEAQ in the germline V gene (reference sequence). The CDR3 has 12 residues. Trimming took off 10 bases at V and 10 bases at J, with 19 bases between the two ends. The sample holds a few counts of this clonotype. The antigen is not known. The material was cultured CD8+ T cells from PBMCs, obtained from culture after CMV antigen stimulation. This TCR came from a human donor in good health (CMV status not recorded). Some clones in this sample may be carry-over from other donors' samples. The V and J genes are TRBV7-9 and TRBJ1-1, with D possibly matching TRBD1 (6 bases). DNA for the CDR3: TGTGCCACCAGGGTCGGTGGGGGGCTAGCTTTCTTT. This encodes CATRVGGGLAFF.